The sequence of this T cell receptor (beta chain) was determined in a study of radiotherapy plus CTLA-4 blockade in lung cancer. TCRdb keeps only in-frame clones here, not all; method: immunoSEQ multiplex PCR. The table has 56,000 or so clones, roughly 80% seen once; the top ten hold approximately 15%. Between the trimmed V and J ends, which lost 1 base and 7 bases, there was a span of 3 bases. Germline CDR1 is SGHDT and CDR2 is YYEEEE. The CDR3 totals 11 residues. The rearrangement links TRBV5-6 to TRBJ1-3; the D is unclear. Sequencing was performed on peripheral blood, taken from a patient treated with radiotherapy plus ipilimumab. The sequence came from a human donor with non-small cell lung cancer who had a complete response to radiotherapy plus ipilimumab. DNA of the CDR3: TGTGCCAGCAGCTTGCGGAACACCATATATTTT. Its protein is CASSLRNTIYF. Full variable domain (missing parts from reference TRBV5-6 and TRBJ1-3): DAGVTQSPTHLIKTRGQQVTLRCSPKSGHDTVSWYQQALGQGPQFIFQYYEEEERQRGNFPDRFSGHQFPNYSSELNVNALLLGDSALYLCASSLRNTIYFGEGSWLTVV.